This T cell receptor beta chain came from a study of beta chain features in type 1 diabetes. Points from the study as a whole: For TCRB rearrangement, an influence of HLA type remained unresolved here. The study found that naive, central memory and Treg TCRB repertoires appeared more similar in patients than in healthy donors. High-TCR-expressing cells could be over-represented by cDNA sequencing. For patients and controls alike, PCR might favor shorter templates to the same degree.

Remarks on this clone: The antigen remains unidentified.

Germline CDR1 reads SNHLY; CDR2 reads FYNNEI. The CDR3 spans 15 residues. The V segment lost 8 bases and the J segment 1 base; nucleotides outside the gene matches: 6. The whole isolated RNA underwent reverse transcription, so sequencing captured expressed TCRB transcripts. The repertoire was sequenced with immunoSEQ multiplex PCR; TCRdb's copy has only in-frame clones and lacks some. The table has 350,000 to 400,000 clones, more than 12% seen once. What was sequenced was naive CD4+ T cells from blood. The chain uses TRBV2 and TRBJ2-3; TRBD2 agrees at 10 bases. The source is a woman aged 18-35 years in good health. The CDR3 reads CASSPLAGGTDTQYF. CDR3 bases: TGTGCCAGCTCTCCCCTAGCGGGAGGCACAGATACGCAGTATTTT.